This TCR beta chain was documented in a study of beta chain features in type 1 diabetes listed by TCRdb under 2018. About the full investigation: Patients and healthy donors did not differ in mean age, gender distribution, total cell number or subset yield. A total of some 110 million sorted cells were examined across all samples, and a strong correlation was observed between cell number per subset and RNA yield. Regulatory and stem cell-like memory subsets were obtained from only 8 patients and roughly 8 healthy donors, while naive and central memory subsets were obtained from all 30 or so donors. The study compared the TCRB repertoires of sorted circulating CD4+ T cell subsets in recently diagnosed type 1 diabetes patients with those in matched healthy donors.

This clone has a handful of counts. Its recognized antigen is unknown. No clone much larger than this one lies a single base away; base qualities are absent. The sample contains more than one DNA sequence encoding this CDR3. A single peripheral blood draw of approximately 120 mL on average was collected from each donor into heparinised tubes. Naive, central memory, regulatory and stem cell-like memory CD4+ T cells were sorted on a BD FACSAria II using a panel including CD45RO, CCR7, CD25, CD127, CD95 and CD27. A purity above 98% was achieved for all sorted populations. PBMCs were isolated immediately by Lymphoprep density gradient centrifugation and stained directly without culture. So that batch effects would be minimized, each experiment stained and sorted samples in pairs, pairing one healthy donor with one patient. The full study reports these points: Fewer insertions and more nucleotide deletions at VDJ recombination sites were observed in patients with type 1 diabetes, implying thymic rearrangement abnormalities. Naive, central memory and regulatory TCRB repertoires appeared more similar among patients than among healthy donors. Sequencing cDNA rather than genomic DNA could over-represent highly expressing activated cells, although activation and CD3 levels did not differ between groups. PCR may preferentially amplify shorter templates, but because patient and control samples were amplified and corrected together, any resulting skew would affect both groups equally. Because the HLA sub-analyses included only small numbers of individuals, any influence of HLA type on TCRB rearrangement was left unresolved. A moderate but significant shortening of TCRB CDR3 length was observed in type 1 diabetes patients in all four CD4+ subsets.

The High Capacity cDNA Reverse Transcription Kit was used to reverse transcribe all of the isolated RNA, meaning that expressed TCRB transcripts were what got sequenced. Naive, central memory and regulatory T cell samples underwent deep immunoSEQ sequencing, averaging around 3.7 million total reads per sample. After sorted cells were lysed in RLT buffer, RNA was extracted with DNase-treated RNeasy Micro or Mini kits, with the choice depending on cell number. Each cell subset was processed on its own to prevent cross-contamination, while patient and healthy donor samples were processed together. The immunoSEQ multiplex PCR was used to amplify TCRB sequences from cDNA, yielding 87-bp fragments that span the CDR3 region. Sequencing of the amplicons was performed on the Illumina HiSeq platform. As for the original processing: Synthetic template baselines were used to correct PCR bias computationally, reads within Hamming distance 2 were collapsed together, and singletons that could not be merged were discarded. Reads were aligned against IMGT to assign V, D and J genes, CDR3 length and insertions or deletions at six rearrangement sites. Within each subset, clonotype counts were normalized to sorted cell number, and only after that were true diversity and Gini coefficients computed with the tcR R package. The overlap coefficient, calculated on TCRB nucleotide sequences, was used to measure repertoire sharing. Out-of-frame TCRB sequences from naive cells were analyzed as a proxy for the pre-selection repertoire. TCRdb's version of the immuneACCESS table is confined to in-frame rearrangements and falls short of the full clone set. An unresolved V gene accounts for under half of the shortfall where checked; the remainder is of unknown origin. Clone size and the V and J calls come from that table; the DNA yielded D and trimming. The table for this sample lists under 500,000 clones; approximately 30% of them were counted only once. Roughly 0.06% of the sample belongs to the ten largest clones.

The receptor comes from a man younger than 30 in good health. The material sequenced was naive CD4+ T cells from blood. Per the publication, the cell subset or site label means: true naive CD4+ T cells.

The nucleotide sequence reads as follows: TGCGCCAGCAGCTTGGACTCACTCCAAGAGACCCAGTACTTC. It specifies CASSLDSLQETQYF. Here the chain combines TRBV5-1 and TRBJ2-5; the D segment cannot be called with confidence. Measured from the cysteine to the phenylalanine, the CDR3 is 14 residues long. Kept here is only the CDR3 DNA, which spans 42 bases and is read in frame from base 1. Sequences SGHRS (CDR1) and YFSETQ (CDR2) are obtained from the germline V gene. V is reduced by 0 bases and J by 1 base, leaving a spacing of 7 bases between them.